One sample yielded the 30 T cell receptor beta chains listed below, sequenced in a study of OX40 agonist ivuxolimab in advanced cancers. Measured with immunoSEQ multiplex PCR; TCRdb has only the in-frame clones, and not every one. In the table there are 13,000 or so clones, roughly 80% of which are singletons. Material: CD4+ or CD8+ T cells sorted from blood, obtained in a trial of the OX40 agonist ivuxolimab. The receptors originated from an adult with an advanced solid tumor such as melanoma, head and neck, liver or kidney cancer.

The chain uses TRBV7-9 and TRBJ1-2, with 7 bases aligning to TRBD1. V was clipped by 4 bases and J by 6 bases; unmatched bases: 5. The CDR3 extends over 13 amino acids. The germline V gene has CDR1 SEHNR and CDR2 FQNEAQ (reference sequence). The CDR3 nucleotides read TGTGCCAGCAGCTCCTGGGACAGTCATGGCTACACCTTC. Its protein is CASSSWDSHGYTF.

The V call is TRBV19, the J call TRBJ2-3, with a weak D call TRBD1 (5 bases). This CDR3 is 15 amino acids long. Trimming took 1 base from V and 2 from J, leaving 10 bases between them. The germline V gene encodes CDR1 LNHDA and CDR2 SQIVND (reference sequence). The CDR3 here is CASSIGEGVTDTQYF. The CDR3 bases are TGTGCCAGTAGTATAGGTGAAGGGGTCACAGATACGCAGTATTTT.

The V and J genes are TRBV29-1 and TRBJ2-2, with 9 positions matching TRBD1. The CDR3 sequence is 16 residues long. Germline trimming cut 0 bases from V and 0 bases from J; bases unmatched to any gene: 2. Looked up from germline, CDR1 is SQVTM and CDR2 is ANQGSEA. Written as DNA, the CDR3 is TGCAGCGTTGAAGATCGACAGGGGGCGAACACCGGGGAGCTGTTTTTT. This gives the protein CSVEDRQGANTGELFF.

In its sample, this clone ranks as large. The genes are TRBV7-9 and TRBJ2-7; 9 bases align to TRBD1. There are 14 residues in the CDR3. The germline V gene has CDR1 SEHNR and CDR2 FQNEAQ (reference sequence). The V and J ends lost 5 bases and 2 bases, in that order; junction bases with no gene match: 4. CDR3 in DNA: TGTGCCAGCAGCCACCGGGACAGGGCCTACGAGCAGTACTTC. As protein: CASSHRDRAYEQYF.

This clone occurred once. The chain joins TRBV28 to TRBJ1-2, with D possibly being TRBD1 (5 bases). The CDR3 runs to 11 residues. Per the germline V gene, CDR1 is MDHEN and CDR2 is SYDVKM. V gave up 6 bases and J gave up 7 bases, with 9 bases separating them. This CDR3 reads CASRRGGGYTF. CDR3 in DNA: TGTGCCAGCAGAAGGGGTGGTGGCTACACCTTC.

The chain recombines TRBV7-9 with TRBJ2-5; 9 nucleotides line up with TRBD2. The end of the DNA aligns better with TRBJ2-7, so the J call may be wrong. Per germline, CDR1 SEHNR and CDR2 FQNEAQ (reference sequence). There are 15 residues in the CDR3. In DNA form, the CDR3 reads TGTGCCAGCAGCCCCAATGGCGGGAGGGTGTACGAGCAGTACTTC. Translation: CASSPNGGRVYEQYF.

This clone was recorded only once. The chain couples TRBV5-4 to TRBJ2-7, with D perhaps matching TRBD2 (5 bases). V dropped 0 bases and J dropped 7 bases, with 8 bases sitting between them. CDR1 and CDR2 (germline): SGHNT, YYREEE (reference sequence). The CDR3 has 12 residues. In DNA, the CDR3 is TGTGCCAGCAGCTTGGCCTCGGGAGAGCAGTACTTC. Its translation: CASSLASGEQYF.

The V call is TRBV30, the J call TRBJ2-7, with unresolved D. Germline loops: CDR1 GTSNPN, CDR2 SVGIG (reference sequence). V lost 2 bases to trimming and J lost 7 bases, with 9 bases between them. The CDR3 sequence is 11 residues long. CDR3 amino acids: CAWSLRREQYF. In DNA, the CDR3 is TGTGCCTGGAGTCTCCGGCGGGAGCAGTACTTC.

V usage is TRBV6-6 and J usage is TRBJ2-1; the match to TRBD2 covers 11 bases. Per the germline V gene, CDR1 is MNHNY and CDR2 is SVGAGI (reference sequence). The CDR3 totals 16 residues. The V segment lost 7 bases and the J segment 6 bases; nucleotides outside the gene matches: 11. The CDR3, as DNA: TGTGCCAGCATCATGAAACCGGGACTAGCGGTCAATGAGCAGTTCTTC. Translation gives CASIMKPGLAVNEQFF.

The chain couples TRBV10-2 to TRBJ2-1; D gene uncertain. The CDR3 consists of 15 residues. The germline V gene encodes CDR1 WSHSY and CDR2 SAAADI. Deletions cut 2 bases from V and 0 bases from J, with 8 bases between. CDR3 sequence (DNA): TGCGCCAGCAGTGAGATGAGCGACTCCTACAATGAGCAGTTCTTC. It codes for CASSEMSDSYNEQFF.

V and J are TRBV21-1 and TRBJ1-1. TRBV21-1 is deemed a pseudogene. This CDR3 region has 17 residues. The chain's CDR3 is CASSNPSHGGLNTEAFF. In nucleotides, the CDR3 is TGTGCCAGCAGCAACCCAAGCCACGGGGGACTGAACACTGAAGCTTTCTTT.

In DNA form, the CDR3 reads TGTGCCAGCAGGCCCGGCGAGGAGGGATCCGGTGCTGAAGCTTTCTTT. Encoded protein: CASRPGEEGSGAEAFF. This sequence joins TRBV6-6 and TRBJ1-1, with D uncertain. In germline, CDR1 is MNHNY, CDR2 SVGAGI (reference sequence). The germline V and J ends were trimmed by 6 bases and 6 bases, with 23 bases remaining between them. CDR3 length equals 16 residues.

The chain links TRBV7-8 to TRBJ2-1, with TRBD2 as a possible D gene (6 bases). V shed 5 bases and J shed 9 bases, with 23 bases lying between them. This CDR3 has 16 amino acids. From germline, CDR1 is SGHVS and CDR2 FQNEAQ. CDR3 bases: TGTGCCAGCAGCCAGCGCCCGGGAGTCGGTTTAGTTGAGCAGTTCTTC. Protein product: CASSQRPGVGLVEQFF.

V gene TRBV5-1 combines with J gene TRBJ2-5, with 10 positions matching TRBD2. The germline CDR1 and CDR2 sequences are SGHRS and YFSETQ. The CDR3 sequence is 17 residues long. With V trimmed by 7 bases and J by 1 base, 13 bases remained unmatched. CDR3 bases: TGCGCCAGCGGACCTAGACCTAGCGGGAGTGGCCAAGAGACCCAGTACTTC. It encodes CASGPRPSGSGQETQYF. Looking up the rest from reference TRBV5-1 and TRBJ2-5 gives the full variable domain: KAGVTQTPRYLIKTRGQQVTLSCSPISGHRSVSWYQQTPGQGLQFLFEYFSETQRNKGNFPGRFSGRQFSNSRSEMNVSTLELGDSALYLCASGPRPSGSGQETQYFGPGTRLLVL.

This clone came up once. The rearrangement links TRBV5-1 to TRBJ1-1; D perhaps matches TRBD1 (6 bases). The germline V and J ends were trimmed by 5 bases and 4 bases, with 15 bases remaining between them. The CDR3 is 14 amino acids. CDR1 and CDR2 (germline): SGHRS, YFSETQ. DNA of the CDR3: TGCGCCAGCAGTTTTTGGTTAGGGGGCACTGAAGCTTTCTTT. It specifies CASSFWLGGTEAFF.

This clone was recorded only once. The V gene is TRBV9, the J gene TRBJ2-5; TRBD2 agrees at 12 bases. The ends lost 3 bases at V and 5 bases at J; junction bases unmatched: 8. This CDR3 has 16 residues. Germline V gene data show CDR1 as SGDLS and CDR2 as YYNGEE. CDR3 protein: CASSELAGGLTETQYF. CDR3 in DNA: TGTGCCAGCAGCGAACTAGCGGGAGGACTGACGGAGACCCAGTACTTC.

The chain couples TRBV9 to TRBJ2-7; tentative D call: TRBD1 (5 bases). Germline V gene sequence: CDR1 SGDLS, CDR2 YYNGEE. Trimming stripped 0 bases from V and 3 bases from J, with 13 bases between. CDR3 length: 15 residues. CDR3 nucleotides: TGTGCCAGCAGCGTAGGCCAGGGTCGGCTCTACGAGCAGTACTTC. It encodes CASSVGQGRLYEQYF.

V usage is TRBV7-6 and J usage is TRBJ2-1; no clear D. Trimming cost V 5 bases and J 4 bases, with 24 bases left between them. Germline V gene sequence: CDR1 SGHVS, CDR2 FNYEAQ. The CDR3 length is 18 residues. CDR3 region: CASSDGLGRPYEYNEQFF. The CDR3 DNA reads as TGTGCCAGCAGCGACGGTTTAGGAAGGCCTTATGAATACAATGAGCAGTTCTTC.

V is TRBV5-6 and J is TRBJ1-2; TRBD1 is a possible D gene (5 bases). V dropped 4 bases and J dropped 7 bases, with 11 bases sitting between them. The CDR3 covers 12 residues. The germline V gene has CDR1 SGHDT and CDR2 YYEEEE. DNA for the CDR3: TGTGCCAGCAGCCCTCAGGGAGCTGGCTACACCTTC. This codes for CASSPQGAGYTF. The whole variable domain, remainder taken from reference TRBV5-6 and TRBJ1-2, is DAGVTQSPTHLIKTRGQQVTLRCSPKSGHDTVSWYQQALGQGPQFIFQYYEEEERQRGNFPDRFSGHQFPNYSSELNVNALLLGDSALYLCASSPQGAGYTFGSGTRLTVV.

This sequence joins TRBV5-6 and TRBJ2-7; TRBD1 agrees at 8 bases. This CDR3 has 15 residues. The trim removed 3 bases at V and 7 bases at J, leaving 12 bases unmatched. Germline assignment: CDR1 SGHDT and CDR2 YYEEEE. The CDR3 DNA sequence: TGTGCCAGCAGCTCGGGACAGGACCGAGCGGAAGAGCAGTACTTC. As protein: CASSSGQDRAEEQYF. Complete variable domain (other parts from reference TRBV5-6 and TRBJ2-7): DAGVTQSPTHLIKTRGQQVTLRCSPKSGHDTVSWYQQALGQGPQFIFQYYEEEERQRGNFPDRFSGHQFPNYSSELNVNALLLGDSALYLCASSSGQDRAEEQYFGPGTRLTVT.

The chain couples TRBV14 to TRBJ2-7, with 9 bases matching TRBD1. The CDR3 loop spans 15 amino acids. Trimming took 3 bases from V and 2 from J; bases not matched to a gene: 5. CDR1 and CDR2 (germline): SGHDN, FVKESK. CDR3 sequence reads: CASSQAGTGTYEQYF. The DNA of the CDR3 is TGTGCCAGCAGCCAGGCCGGGACAGGGACCTACGAGCAGTACTTC.

A few counts support this clone. The V gene is TRBV5-6, the J gene TRBJ2-1; D is undetermined. The CDR3 loop spans 16 amino acids. Trimming removed 0 bases from V and 1 base from J, with 11 bases in between. The germline gives CDR1 SGHDT, CDR2 YYEEEE. CDR3 loop: CASSLGLHPSYNEQFF. CDR3 coding DNA: TGTGCCAGCAGCTTGGGGCTCCACCCGTCCTACAATGAGCAGTTCTTC.

This clone is large by share. This rearrangement joins TRBV5-8 to TRBJ1-5; D is perhaps TRBD1 (5 bases). V lost 4 bases and J 1 base, leaving 12 bases between the germline ends. Germline V gives CDR1 SGHTS, CDR2 YDEGEE. The CDR3 sequence is 15 residues long. CDR3 nucleotides: TGTGCCAGCAGCATAGAGGGGATAAGCAATCAGCCCCAGCATTTT. Translation: CASSIEGISNQPQHF.

The sample holds one count of this clone. This chain joins TRBV13 and TRBJ2-7; D possibly uses TRBD1 or TRBD2 (5 bases each). The V end was cut by 7 bases, the J end by 0 bases, with 13 bases between. In germline, CDR1 is PRHDT, CDR2 FYEKMQ (reference sequence). The CDR3 runs to 14 residues. The CDR3 coding sequence is TGTGCCAGCACCAACCGGGACGACTCCTACGAGCAGTACTTC. This sequence encodes CASTNRDDSYEQYF. Full variable domain (remainder filled in from reference TRBV13 and TRBJ2-7): AAGVIQSPRHLIKEKRETATLKCYPIPRHDTVYWYQQGPGQDPQFLISFYEKMQSDKGSIPDRFSAQQFSDYHSELNMSSLELGDSALYFCASTNRDDSYEQYFGPGTRLTVT.

The genes are TRBV7-9 and TRBJ2-2; D may be TRBD1 (6 bases). V lost 5 bases and J lost 1, with 8 bases in between. This CDR3 has 14 amino acids. In germline, CDR1 is SEHNR, CDR2 FQNEAQ (reference sequence). CDR3 residues: CASSVQGNTGELFF. CDR3 DNA: TGTGCCAGCAGCGTACAGGGGAACACCGGGGAGCTGTTTTTT.

This clone was seen a single time. V and J are TRBV4-1 and TRBJ2-7; no clear D. The CDR3 length is 14 residues. V gave up 1 base and J gave up 2 bases, with 9 bases separating them. Per germline, CDR1 MGHRA and CDR2 YSYEKL. The CDR3: CASSQAEGTYEQYF. The CDR3 DNA follows: TGCGCCAGCAGCCAAGCAGAAGGAACCTACGAGCAGTACTTC.

The rearrangement joins TRBV7-2 to TRBJ2-3, with TRBD2 as a possible D gene (6 bases). From germline, CDR1 is SGHTA and CDR2 FQGNSA. This CDR3 spans 17 amino acids. V lost 6 bases to trimming and J lost 8 bases, with 27 bases between them. CDR3 coding DNA: TGTGCCAGCAGATCACCGGTGGTGGGACTCCCCACTGGTACGCAGTATTTT. This encodes CASRSPVVGLPTGTQYF.

This sequence joins TRBV9 and TRBJ1-3; the D is unclear. Germline V gene lookup returns CDR1 SGDLS and CDR2 YYNGEE. V was shortened by 0 bases and J by 0 bases, with 7 bases between the two germline ends. The CDR3 is 15 amino acids. This CDR3 is CASSVDVGSGNTIYF. DNA of the CDR3: TGTGCCAGCAGCGTAGACGTAGGCTCTGGAAACACCATATATTTT.

The V gene is TRBV19, the J gene TRBJ1-1; D is unresolved. Looked up from germline, CDR1 is LNHDA and CDR2 is SQIVND (reference sequence). This CDR3 comprises 15 residues. V gave up 5 bases and J gave up 0 bases, with 13 bases separating them. The CDR3 region has the DNA TGTGCCAGTAGTGTGGTCAGGTTCATGAACACTGAAGCTTTCTTT. It specifies CASSVVRFMNTEAFF.

This clone has a single count. CDR3 sequence: CASSLAQGTGMNTEAFF. CDR3 DNA: TGTGCCAGCAGCTTAGCGCAGGGGACAGGGATGAACACTGAAGCTTTCTTT. This chain links TRBV7-8 with TRBJ1-1; 9 bases are shared with TRBD1. This CDR3 spans 17 amino acids. Losses at the gene ends were 0 bases for V and 0 bases for J; bases not matched to a gene: 5. Germline-derived CDR1 and CDR2 are SGHVS and FQNEAQ.